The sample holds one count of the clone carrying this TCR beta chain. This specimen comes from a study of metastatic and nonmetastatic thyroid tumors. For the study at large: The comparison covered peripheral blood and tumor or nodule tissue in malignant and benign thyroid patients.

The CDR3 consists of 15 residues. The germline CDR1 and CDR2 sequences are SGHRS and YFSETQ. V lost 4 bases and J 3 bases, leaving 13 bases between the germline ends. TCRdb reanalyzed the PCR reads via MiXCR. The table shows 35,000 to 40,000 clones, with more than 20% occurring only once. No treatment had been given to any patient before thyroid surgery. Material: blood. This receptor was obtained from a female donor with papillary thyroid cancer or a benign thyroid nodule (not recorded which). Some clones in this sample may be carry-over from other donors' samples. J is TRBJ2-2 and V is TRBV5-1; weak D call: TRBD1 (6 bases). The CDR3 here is CASSARGRDTGELFF. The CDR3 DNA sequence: TGCGCCAGCAGCGCCAGGGGCCGGGACACCGGGGAGCTGTTTTTT. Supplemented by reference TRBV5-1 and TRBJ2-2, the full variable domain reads KAGVTQTPRYLIKTRGQQVTLSCSPISGHRSVSWYQQTPGQGLQFLFEYFSETQRNKGNFPGRFSGRQFSNSRSEMNVSTLELGDSALYLCASSARGRDTGELFFGEGSRLTVL.